This T cell receptor beta chain was found in a study of regulatory T cells in long-lasting Graves disease. Study-level points and caveats: Newly diagnosed disease favored TRBV20-1 and TRBJ2-1 over persistent disease.

According to the study, TCR beta libraries were built with iRepertoire HTBI primers and CDR3-region Arm-PCR. TCRdb re-called the multiplex PCR reads through MiXCR, storing one row per CDR3 protein. The table includes roughly 700,000 distinct CDR3 sequences, approximately 31% detected once. The CDR3 has 16 residues. Per germline, CDR1 SGHTA and CDR2 FQGTGA. V lost 0 bases, J lost 6 bases, and 9 bases stayed unmatched. Time point of the sample: persistent/refractory GD, antithyroid drugs over 5 years with positive TRAb. RNA extracted from PBMCs served as the sequencing template. Comment on this clonotype: Its antigen is not identified.

The V and J genes are TRBV7-3 and TRBJ2-7; 9 bases match TRBD2. This clonotype was sampled from a female donor with Graves disease. Sequenced here: peripheral blood mononuclear cells (PBMCs), sampled when the disease was refractory, from a patient treated with antithyroid drugs. The CDR3 is CASSLTGGLAGTEQYF. Here the CDR3 DNA reads TGTGCCAGCAGCTTAACTGGGGGTCTAGCGGGAACCGAGCAGTACTTC.